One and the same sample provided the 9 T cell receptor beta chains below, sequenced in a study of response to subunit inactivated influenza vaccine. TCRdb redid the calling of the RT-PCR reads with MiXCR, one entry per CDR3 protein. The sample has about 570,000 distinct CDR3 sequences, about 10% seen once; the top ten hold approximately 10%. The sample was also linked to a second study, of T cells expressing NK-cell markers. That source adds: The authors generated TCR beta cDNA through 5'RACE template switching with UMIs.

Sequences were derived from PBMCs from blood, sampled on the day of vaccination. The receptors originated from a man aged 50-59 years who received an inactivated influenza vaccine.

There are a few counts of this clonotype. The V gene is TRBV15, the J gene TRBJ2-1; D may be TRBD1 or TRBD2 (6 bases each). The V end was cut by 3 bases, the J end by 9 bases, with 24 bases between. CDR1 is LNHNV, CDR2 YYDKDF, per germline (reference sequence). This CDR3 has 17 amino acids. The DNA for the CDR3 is TGTGCCACCAGCAGGGTCCGGCGGGACATGGGTTTTGGTGAGCAGTTCTTC. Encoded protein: CATSRVRRDMGFGEQFF.

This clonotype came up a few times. The DNA of the CDR3 is TGTGCCAGCAAGTCGCATAGCATATCCTACGAGCAGTACTTC. Its protein product is CASKSHSISYEQYF. V and J are TRBV28 and TRBJ2-7, with no clear D. Trimming stripped 7 bases from V and 1 base from J, with 14 bases between. This CDR3 contains 14 residues. The V gene's germline CDR1 is MDHEN and CDR2 SYDVKM.

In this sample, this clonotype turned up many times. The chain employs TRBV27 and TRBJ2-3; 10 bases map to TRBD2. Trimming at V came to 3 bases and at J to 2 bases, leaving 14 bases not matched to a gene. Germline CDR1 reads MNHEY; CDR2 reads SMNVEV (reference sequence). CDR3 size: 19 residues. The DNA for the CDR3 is TGTGCCAGCAGTTTCCTTGCTCTAGCGGGAGACGTAGCCACAGATACGCAGTATTTT. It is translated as CASSFLALAGDVATDTQYF.

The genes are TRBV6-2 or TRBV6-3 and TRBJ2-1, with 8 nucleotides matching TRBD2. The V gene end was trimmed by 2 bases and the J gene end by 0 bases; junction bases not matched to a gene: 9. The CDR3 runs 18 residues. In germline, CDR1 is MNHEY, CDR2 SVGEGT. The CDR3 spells CASSYVGWREDSYNEQFF. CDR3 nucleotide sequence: TGTGCCAGCAGTTACGTAGGTTGGCGGGAGGACTCCTACAATGAGCAGTTCTTC.

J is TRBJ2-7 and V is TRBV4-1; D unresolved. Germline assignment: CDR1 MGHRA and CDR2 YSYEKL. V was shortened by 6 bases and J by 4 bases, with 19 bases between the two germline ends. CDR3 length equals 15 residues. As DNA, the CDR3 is TGCGCCAGCAGTCACTCCCCCGGTGCCTTGTACGAGCAGTACTTC. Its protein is CASSHSPGALYEQYF.

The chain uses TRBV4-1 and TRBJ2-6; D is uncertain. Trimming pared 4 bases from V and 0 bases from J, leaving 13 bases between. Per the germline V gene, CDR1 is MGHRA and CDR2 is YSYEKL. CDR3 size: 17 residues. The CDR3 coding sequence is TGCGCCAGCAGCCCCTCTTACCGCGGCTCTGGGGCCAACGTCCTGACTTTC. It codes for CASSPSYRGSGANVLTF.

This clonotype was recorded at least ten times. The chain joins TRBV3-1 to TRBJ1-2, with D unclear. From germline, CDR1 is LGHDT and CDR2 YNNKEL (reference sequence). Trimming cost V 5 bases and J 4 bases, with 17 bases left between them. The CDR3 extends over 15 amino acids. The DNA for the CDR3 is TGTGCCAGCAGCAACGTGGGTAGGGTGGGCTATGGCTACACCTTC. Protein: CASSNVGRVGYGYTF.

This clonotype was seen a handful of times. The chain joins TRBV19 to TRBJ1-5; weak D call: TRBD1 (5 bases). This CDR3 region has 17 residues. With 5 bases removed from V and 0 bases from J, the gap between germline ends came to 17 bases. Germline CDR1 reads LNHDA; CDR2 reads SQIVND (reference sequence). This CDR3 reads CASSATTGLNSNQPQHF. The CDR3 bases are TGTGCCAGTAGTGCCACCACAGGACTAAATAGCAATCAGCCCCAGCATTTT.

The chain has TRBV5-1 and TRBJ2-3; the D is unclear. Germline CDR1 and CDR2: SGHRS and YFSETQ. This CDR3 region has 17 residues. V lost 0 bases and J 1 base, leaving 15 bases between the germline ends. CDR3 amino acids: CASSLVPRRAGTDTQYF. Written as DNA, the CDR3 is TGCGCCAGCAGCTTGGTTCCCAGACGTGCGGGCACAGATACGCAGTATTTT.